Below, 26 T cell receptor beta chains from the same sample are listed, as sequenced in a study of T-cell reconstitution after alpha-beta-depleted transplantation in children. A library of TCRbeta sequences, prepared with unique molecular identifiers, was generated. TCRdb redid the calling of the PCR reads with MiXCR, one entry per CDR3 protein. The table lists more than 200,000 distinct CDR3 sequences, about 25% of them singletons, with roughly 2.6% in the top ten. The starting material was PBMCs, obtained before TCRalphabeta/CD19-depleted stem cell transplant. Receptors were obtained from a girl aged 2 to 10 with Fanconi anemia, due to receive a stem cell transplant.

J is TRBJ1-4 and V is TRBV20-1; 7 positions agree with TRBD1. The CDR3 totals 16 residues. The V segment lost 0 bases and the J segment 4 bases; nucleotides outside the gene matches: 8. The germline gives CDR1 DFQATT, CDR2 SNEGSKA (reference sequence). CDR3 bases: TGCAGTGCTAGAGATCTTCCCGACAGGGTTAATGAAAAACTGTTTTTT. Amino acid sequence: CSARDLPDRVNEKLFF.

This clonotype was observed many times. The chain employs TRBV7-6 and TRBJ2-3; 13 bases map to TRBD2. Trimming at V came to 5 bases and at J to 3 bases, leaving 5 bases not matched to a gene. This CDR3 contains 16 residues. The germline gives CDR1 SGHVS, CDR2 FNYEAQ. The CDR3 sequence is CASSTRGLAGTDTQYF. The CDR3 DNA sequence: TGTGCCAGCAGCACAAGGGGACTAGCGGGGACAGATACGCAGTATTTT.

The chain links TRBV5-1 to TRBJ1-1; 7 bases fit TRBD1. Germline assignment: CDR1 SGHRS and CDR2 YFSETQ. Trimming at V came to 5 bases and at J to 3 bases, leaving 7 bases not matched to a gene. The CDR3 runs 14 residues. CDR3 DNA: TGCGCCAGCAGTTTCAGGGGGAGGGACACTGAAGCTTTCTTT. This encodes CASSFRGRDTEAFF.

The sample holds many counts of this clonotype. This rearrangement joins TRBV7-2 to TRBJ2-1; tentatively, D is TRBD2 (6 bases). The V end was cut by 2 bases, the J end by 0 bases, with 20 bases between. From germline, CDR1 is SGHTA and CDR2 FQGNSA. The length of the CDR3 is 19 residues. This CDR3 reads CASSLFRRLALSSYNEQFF. CDR3 nucleotides: TGTGCCAGCAGCTTATTCCGCCGGCTAGCGCTAAGCTCCTACAATGAGCAGTTCTTC.

This clonotype occurred many times. This chain joins TRBV20-1 and TRBJ2-5, with D maybe TRBD1 (5 bases). V lost 1 base to trimming and J lost 0 bases, with 12 bases between them. This CDR3 region has 15 residues. Per germline, CDR1 DFQATT and CDR2 SNEGSKA (reference sequence). The CDR3 reads CSARVGALYQETQYF. The CDR3 DNA reads TGCAGTGCTAGAGTAGGGGCCCTGTACCAAGAGACCCAGTACTTC.

This sequence joins TRBV5-1 and TRBJ1-2; no clear D gene. The germline V gene has CDR1 SGHRS and CDR2 YFSETQ. This CDR3 is built from 15 residues. Trimming removed 1 base from V and 1 base from J, with 11 bases in between. The CDR3 coding sequence is TGCGCCAGCAGCTTGACCCCAGCGGATAACTATGGCTACACCTTC. This gives the protein CASSLTPADNYGYTF.

V is TRBV12-3 or TRBV12-4 and J is TRBJ2-1; weak D call: TRBD2 (5 bases). Trimming removed 3 bases at V and 3 bases at J, with 9 bases between. The CDR3 is 14 amino acids. CDR3 loop: CASSFTGIYNEQFF. The CDR3 DNA reads TGTGCCAGCAGTTTTACCGGGATCTACAATGAGCAGTTCTTC.

Here the CDR3 reads CSVPGQNTEAFF. CDR3 DNA: TGCAGCGTACCGGGACAGAACACTGAAGCTTTCTTT. V usage is TRBV29-1 and J usage is TRBJ1-1; a weak D match, TRBD1 (6 bases). V lost 6 bases and J lost 1, with 9 bases in between. Per germline, CDR1 SQVTM and CDR2 ANQGSEA. The CDR3 sequence is 12 residues long.

The V and J genes are TRBV5-1 and TRBJ1-4; TRBD1 agrees at 10 bases. The CDR3 consists of 13 residues. J lost 8 bases, V lost 4 bases, and 2 bases had no gene match. Germline CDR1 SGHRS, CDR2 YFSETQ. Written as DNA, the CDR3 is TGCGCCAGCAGCCCGGGACAGGGGGAAAAACTGTTTTTT. Its protein product is CASSPGQGEKLFF.

This chain uses TRBV7-8 with TRBJ2-3, with TRBD2 identical over 11 bases. V trimming: 7 bases; J trimming: 4 bases; junction bases outside the gene matches: 16. The length of the CDR3 is 18 residues. Per the germline V gene, CDR1 is SGHVS and CDR2 is FQNEAQ. CDR3 in DNA: TGTGCCAGCAACCCACTGGCTAGCGGGGGGCCTTCCCCAGATACGCAGTATTTT. Its translation is CASNPLASGGPSPDTQYF.

This chain joins TRBV7-6 and TRBJ2-5; 7 nucleotides align to TRBD2. This CDR3 contains 18 residues. The germline V gene encodes CDR1 SGHVS and CDR2 FNYEAQ. The J segment lost 5 bases and the V segment lost 1 base, leaving 16 bases of the junction unmatched. The CDR3: CASSLEVVHGGLPETQYF. DNA for the CDR3: TGTGCCAGCAGCTTAGAGGTTGTTCACGGGGGGTTACCGGAGACCCAGTACTTC.

The rearrangement links TRBV20-1 to TRBJ2-1; D is perhaps TRBD2 (5 bases). V was clipped by 6 bases and J by 1 base, with 22 bases between them. Germline CDR1 and CDR2: DFQATT and SNEGSKA (reference sequence). The CDR3 covers 17 residues. The CDR3 bases are TGCAGTGCCGCCACAGTCACTAGGAGTGGATCCTACAATGAGCAGTTCTTC. Its protein product is CSAATVTRSGSYNEQFF.

The sample holds a few counts of this clonotype. J is TRBJ2-7 and V is TRBV2, with a tentative D call TRBD1 (6 bases). V gave up 6 bases and J gave up 1 base, with 16 bases separating them. The length of the CDR3 is 15 residues. Germline V lookup: CDR1 SNHLY, CDR2 FYNNEI. CDR3 DNA sequence: TGTGCCAGCAGCCAACAGGGAAGGTTATCCTACGAGCAGTACTTC. Translation: CASSQQGRLSYEQYF.

This clonotype was seen only a few times. This chain connects TRBV11-2 to TRBJ1-1; no firm D call. The CDR3 has 13 residues. V lost 4 bases to trimming and J lost 4 bases, with 10 bases between them. The germline V gene encodes CDR1 SGHAT and CDR2 FQNNGV. CDR3: CASSSAGGTEAFF. CDR3 bases: TGTGCCAGCAGCTCCGCAGGAGGCACTGAAGCTTTCTTT.

The chain joins TRBV28 to TRBJ2-7; D is perhaps TRBD2 (6 bases). V gave up 2 bases and J gave up 2 bases, with 16 bases separating them. Looked up from germline, CDR1 is MDHEN and CDR2 is SYDVKM. There are 16 residues in the CDR3. CDR3 DNA sequence: TGTGCCAGCAGTTTAAAGCGCGGGACTGATACCTACGAGCAGTACTTC. Translation: CASSLKRGTDTYEQYF.

This clonotype occurred many times. The V call is TRBV6-4, the J call TRBJ2-7, with a weak D call TRBD2 (5 bases). V lost 6 bases, J lost 12 bases, and 24 bases lay in between. Germline-derived CDR1 and CDR2 are MRHNA and SNTAGT. This CDR3 is 14 amino acids long. This chain's CDR3 is CASSPSFASNEVYF. CDR3 sequence (DNA): TGTGCCAGCAGCCCTAGCTTCGCGTCCAACGAAGTGTACTTC.

This clonotype has a count of ten or more. The genes are TRBV10-3 and TRBJ2-4, with D possibly called TRBD1 or TRBD2 (5 bases each). V lost 4 bases, J lost 7 bases, and 11 bases lay in between. Germline V gene data show CDR1 as ENHRY and CDR2 as SYGVKD. The CDR3 sequence is 13 residues long. The CDR3 is CAISGDERNIQYF. CDR3 DNA sequence: TGTGCCATCAGTGGGGACGAGCGTAACATTCAGTACTTC.

V gene TRBV20-1 combines with J gene TRBJ2-1, with a tentative D call TRBD2 (6 bases). Trimming left V 7 bases short and J 8 bases short, with 15 bases between. Germline V lookup: CDR1 DFQATT, CDR2 SNEGSKA (reference sequence). This CDR3 comprises 12 residues. CDR3 region: CSVGGIRDEQFF. As DNA, the CDR3 is TGCAGTGTTGGGGGGATCAGAGATGAGCAGTTCTTC.

This clonotype was found many times. V and J are TRBV27 and TRBJ1-1; TRBD1 agrees at 9 bases. The length of the CDR3 is 16 residues. The V segment lost 3 bases and the J segment 0 bases; nucleotides outside the gene matches: 5. CDR1 is MNHEY, CDR2 SMNVEV, per germline (reference sequence). The CDR3 DNA reads as TGTGCCAGCAGTTTGGACAGGGGTGGAATGAACACTGAAGCTTTCTTT. This encodes CASSLDRGGMNTEAFF.

This clonotype has at least ten counts. The rearrangement joins TRBV20-1 to TRBJ2-5, with TRBD2 matching over 13 bases. The CDR3 is made up of 15 amino acids. Trimming at V came to 3 bases and at J to 3 bases, leaving 4 bases not matched to a gene. CDR1 DFQATT and CDR2 SNEGSKA come from the germline V gene (reference sequence). CDR3 nucleotide sequence: TGCAGTGCTAGCCAGACTAGCGGGAGGAAAGAGACCCAGTACTTC. Amino acid sequence: CSASQTSGRKETQYF.

This clonotype was seen ten or more times. This chain connects TRBV25-1 to TRBJ2-3; 8 nucleotides align to TRBD1. Per the germline V gene, CDR1 is MGHDK and CDR2 is SYGVNS. After removal of 6 bases from V and 3 bases from J, the junction contained 20 bases not matched to a gene. The CDR3 extends over 19 amino acids. CDR3 loop: CASRPASIFTGGRTDTQYF. The CDR3 bases are TGTGCCAGCAGACCCGCGTCGATTTTTACAGGGGGACGAACAGATACGCAGTATTTT.

This clonotype was counted ten times or more. The V and J genes are TRBV6-1 and TRBJ2-2; tentatively, D is TRBD1 or TRBD2 (6 bases each). Germline CDR1 and CDR2: MNHNS and SASEGT. Trimming stripped 2 bases from V and 7 bases from J, with 17 bases between. The CDR3 spans 16 residues. The CDR3 loop reads CASSERAGGSIGELFF. The CDR3 DNA reads TGTGCCAGCAGTGAACGGGCCGGGGGCTCTATCGGGGAGCTGTTTTTT.

This clonotype was counted a few times. The CDR3 spells CASSPPDGNEQFF. The CDR3 DNA sequence: TGTGCCAGCTCACCACCCGACGGCAATGAGCAGTTCTTC. The chain couples TRBV18 to TRBJ2-1; D remains ambiguous. From germline, CDR1 is KGHSH and CDR2 LQKENI. V was pared by 0 bases and J by 6 bases, with 6 bases between. The length of the CDR3 is 13 residues. The whole variable domain, filled in from reference TRBV18 and TRBJ2-1, reads NAGVMQNPRHLVRRRGQEARLRCSPMKGHSHVYWYRQLPEEGLKFMVYLQKENIIDESGMPKERFSAEFPKEGPSILRIQQVVRGDSAAYFCASSPPDGNEQFFGPGTRLTVL.

The chain couples TRBV11-3 to TRBJ2-7, with 8 nucleotides matching TRBD1. The CDR3 totals 14 residues. Trimming cost V 1 base and J 5 bases; bases outside gene matches: 4. CDR1 is SGHNT, CDR2 YENEEA, per germline. The CDR3 here is CASSLGTGHDEQYF. In DNA, the CDR3 is TGTGCCAGCAGCTTAGGGACAGGGCACGACGAGCAGTACTTC.

This clonotype has just one count. This may be a read error: a much more frequent sequence differs by one nucleotide. V usage is TRBV20-1 and J usage is TRBJ2-2, with 10 positions matching TRBD2. Germline-derived CDR1 and CDR2 are DFQATT and SNEGSKA (reference sequence). The CDR3 covers 17 residues. DNA of the CDR3: TGCTGTGCTAGAACGGGACTAGCGTTCTCGAACACCGGGGAGCTGTTTTTT. Translating gives CCARTGLAFSNTGELFF.

V usage is TRBV12-3 or TRBV12-4 and J usage is TRBJ2-5; TRBD2 might be the D (5 bases). The V end was cut by 3 bases, the J end by 1 base, with 15 bases between. This CDR3 is 16 amino acids long. DNA of the CDR3: TGTGCCAGCAGTTTCTATGGCGGGCTTACCCAAGAGACCCAGTACTTC. This encodes CASSFYGGLTQETQYF.